What follows describes a single T cell receptor beta chain. The junction departs from the called germline gene at one end, perhaps through a read error. These data belong to a study of shared clonotypes between healthy human individuals. Those who donated were healthy HIV-negative adults, with no recent acute infections or vaccinations reported. Clones were sequenced by immunoSEQ multiplex PCR, and TCRdb holds only the in-frame ones, with some missing. Of about 480,000 clones in the sample, 60% to 80% are singletons; the top ten hold around 13%. This CDR3 is 16 amino acids long. Germline lookup yields CDR1 LGHNA and CDR2 YSLEER.

The TCR sequence derives from a woman aged 40-49 years in good health. Some clones in this sample may be carry-over from other donors' samples. The chain employs TRBV4-3 and TRBJ1-1, with D possibly TRBD1 on 6 matching bases. Material: PBMCs. The CDR3: CASSQGGARMNTEASF. In DNA, the CDR3 is TGCGCCAGCAGCCAAGGGGGGGCCAGAATGAACACTGAAGCTTCCTTT.